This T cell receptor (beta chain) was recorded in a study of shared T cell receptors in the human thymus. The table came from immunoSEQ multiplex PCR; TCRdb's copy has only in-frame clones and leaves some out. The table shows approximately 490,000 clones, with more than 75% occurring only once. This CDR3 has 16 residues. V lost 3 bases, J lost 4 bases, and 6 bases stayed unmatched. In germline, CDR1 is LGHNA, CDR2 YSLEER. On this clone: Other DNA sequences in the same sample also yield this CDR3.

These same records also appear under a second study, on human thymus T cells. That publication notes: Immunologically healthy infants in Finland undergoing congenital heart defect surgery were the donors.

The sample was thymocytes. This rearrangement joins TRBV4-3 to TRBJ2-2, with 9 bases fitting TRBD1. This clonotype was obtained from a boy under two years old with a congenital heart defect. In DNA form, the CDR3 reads TGCGCCAGCAGCCAGGCCAAGGACAGGGGCACCGGGGAGCTGTTTTTT. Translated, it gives CASSQAKDRGTGELFF.